The next 22 T cell receptor beta chains were all read from a single sample in a study of Ad26.COV2.S vaccination and SARS-CoV-2 variants. Clones were sequenced by immunoSEQ multiplex PCR, and TCRdb holds only the in-frame ones, with some missing. Of roughly 150,000 clones listed, around 86% were seen once; the top ten hold around 5%. The sample in question was peripheral blood, obtained after recovery from COVID-19. These receptor sequences come from a human donor who had recovered from COVID-19.

The genes are TRBV10-2 and TRBJ2-2; D may correspond to TRBD1 or TRBD2 (5 bases each). The V and J ends lost 3 bases and 0 bases respectively, with 8 bases between them. The CDR3 is 15 residues long. The germline V gene has CDR1 WSHSY and CDR2 SAAADI. The CDR3: CASSEEGPNTGELFF. Written as DNA, the CDR3 is TGCGCCAGCAGTGAAGAGGGGCCGAACACCGGGGAGCTGTTTTTT.

This sequence joins TRBV15 and TRBJ2-7; 8 bases fit TRBD2. Germline lookup yields CDR1 LNHNV and CDR2 YYDKDF (reference sequence). The CDR3 sequence is 15 residues long. The V segment lost 0 bases and the J segment 5 bases; nucleotides outside the gene matches: 6. DNA of the CDR3: TGTGCCACCAGCAGAGATCAGAGGACTAGCAACGAGCAGTACTTC. Translated, it gives CATSRDQRTSNEQYF.

J is TRBJ2-3 and V is TRBV7-9; 11 bases agree with TRBD1. CDR1 SEHNR and CDR2 FQNEAQ come from the germline V gene (reference sequence). There are 14 residues in the CDR3. Unmatched junction bases numbered 2, after V lost 5 bases and J lost 4 bases. Here the CDR3 reads CASSPGQGADTQYF. In DNA, the CDR3 is TGTGCCAGCAGCCCGGGACAGGGGGCAGATACGCAGTATTTT.

This clone was observed a few times. The chain carries TRBV11-2 and TRBJ2-2; D possibly corresponds to TRBD2 (6 bases). CDR3 length: 15 amino acids. Trimming removed 6 bases at V and 5 bases at J, with 16 bases between. CDR1 is SGHAT and CDR2 is FQNNGV in the germline V gene. CDR3 bases: TGTGCCAGCAGGGCAGGAGGGTCTAATACCGGGGAGCTGTTTTTT. This translates into CASRAGGSNTGELFF.

CDR3 loop: CASSSDGVRGLGTQYF. In DNA, the CDR3 is TGTGCCAGCAGCTCCGATGGCGTCAGGGGGCTTGGTACGCAGTATTTT. The J gene is TRBJ2-3, the V gene TRBV7-9, with 8 bases aligning to TRBD1. The CDR3 extends over 16 amino acids. V shed 4 bases, J shed 8 bases, and the junction held 14 bases outside the gene matches. The germline gives CDR1 SEHNR, CDR2 FQNEAQ (reference sequence).

The rearrangement joins TRBV5-1 to TRBJ2-3; D ambiguous. Germline V CDR1 and CDR2: SGHRS, YFSETQ. Trimming took off 0 bases at V and 3 bases at J, with 11 bases between the two ends. CDR3 length: 15 residues. Written as DNA, the CDR3 is TGCGCCAGCAGCTTGGTCGGGTCTATAACAGATACGCAGTATTTT. This encodes CASSLVGSITDTQYF. The complete variable domain, with remaining parts taken from reference TRBV5-1 and TRBJ2-3, reads KAGVTQTPRYLIKTRGQQVTLSCSPISGHRSVSWYQQTPGQGLQFLFEYFSETQRNKGNFPGRFSGRQFSNSRSEMNVSTLELGDSALYLCASSLVGSITDTQYFGPGTRLTVL.

The rearrangement uses TRBV9 and TRBJ2-3, with D perhaps matching TRBD1 or TRBD2 (6 bases each). The CDR3 is made up of 15 amino acids. V was clipped by 7 bases and J by 4 bases, with 19 bases between them. In germline, CDR1 is SGDLS, CDR2 YYNGEE. CDR3 coding DNA: TGTGCCAGCGGGGGTTTGTCCGGGGGCGCAGATACGCAGTATTTT. Its protein product is CASGGLSGGADTQYF.

In its sample, this clone was seen a few times. The chain uses TRBV18 and TRBJ2-7, with 10 nucleotides matching TRBD2. The CDR3 runs to 15 residues. The V segment lost 2 bases and the J segment 7 bases; nucleotides outside the gene matches: 8. CDR1 and CDR2 (germline): KGHSH, LQKENI. In DNA form, the CDR3 reads TGTGCCAGCTCACCAATAGACGCTAGCGGGGGTGAGCAGTACTTC. Translating it yields CASSPIDASGGEQYF.

The genes are TRBV2 and TRBJ1-4; TRBD1 aligns across 11 bases. Trimming took 6 bases from V and 8 from J; bases not matched to a gene: 2. The CDR3 consists of 13 residues. Germline V gene lookup returns CDR1 SNHLY and CDR2 FYNNEI. The CDR3: CASSRDRGEKLFF. Written as DNA, the CDR3 is TGTGCCAGCAGCCGGGACAGGGGGGAAAAACTGTTTTTT.

The chain combines TRBV2 with TRBJ2-3; 12 bases are a match to TRBD2. The germline CDR1 and CDR2 sequences are SNHLY and FYNNEI. CDR3 length equals 15 residues. Trimming took 6 bases from V and 4 from J; bases not matched to a gene: 5. For the CDR3, the DNA is TGTGCCAGCAGAAGGGGACTAGCGGGCCCAGATACGCAGTATTTT. Its translation: CASRRGLAGPDTQYF.

V usage is TRBV9 and J usage is TRBJ1-2, with D tentatively TRBD1 (6 bases). Germline assignment: CDR1 SGDLS and CDR2 YYNGEE. The length of the CDR3 is 13 residues. Trimming stripped 8 bases from V and 4 bases from J, with 15 bases between. CDR3 coding DNA: TGTGCCAGTTCAAACGGGGGGCTCTATGGCTACACCTTC. This encodes CASSNGGLYGYTF.

The rearrangement links TRBV28 to TRBJ1-2; 10 positions agree with TRBD1. The V and J ends lost 5 bases and 1 base, in that order; junction bases with no gene match: 10. The CDR3 loop spans 17 amino acids. Germline V gene lookup returns CDR1 MDHEN and CDR2 SYDVKM. The CDR3 here is CASSPPGTGAVNYGYTF. Here the CDR3 DNA reads TGTGCCAGCAGTCCCCCCGGGACAGGGGCGGTTAACTATGGCTACACCTTC.

V and J are TRBV28 and TRBJ2-1; maybe TRBD2 (6 bases). CDR1 and CDR2 (germline): MDHEN, SYDVKM. The CDR3 has 16 residues. Trimming removed 9 bases from V and 3 bases from J, with 21 bases in between. The CDR3 protein is CASLQRPGLDYNEQFF. Here the CDR3 DNA reads TGTGCCAGTCTCCAACGCCCGGGACTCGACTACAATGAGCAGTTCTTC.

This chain connects TRBV6-5 to TRBJ1-3; D is unresolved. With 8 bases removed from V and 0 bases from J, the gap between germline ends came to 8 bases. CDR1 and CDR2 (germline): MNHEY, SVGAGI. This CDR3 is built from 13 residues. CDR3 in amino acids: CASYGNSGNTIYF. CDR3 DNA: TGTGCCAGCTATGGGAACTCTGGAAACACCATATATTTT.

This sequence joins TRBV15 and TRBJ2-1, with 7 bases that match TRBD1. V shed 0 bases and J 0 bases; nucleotides not matched to a gene: 8. CDR1 and CDR2 from the germline V gene are LNHNV and YYDKDF (reference sequence). This CDR3 has 18 residues. The CDR3: CATSRDLTGWSSYNEQFF. The DNA for the CDR3 is TGTGCCACCAGCAGAGATTTGACAGGGTGGAGCTCCTACAATGAGCAGTTCTTC.

The chain has TRBV6-5 and TRBJ2-5; perhaps D is TRBD1 or TRBD2 (5 bases each). The CDR3 has 14 amino acids. Germline values: CDR1 MNHEY, CDR2 SVGAGI. The CDR3 DNA is TGTGCAGTCGAGAGATATGGGGGACGGGAGACCCAGTACTTC. Translating gives CAVERYGGRETQYF.

This sequence joins TRBV2 and TRBJ1-4; unclear D gene. The CDR3 has 15 residues. Germline lookup yields CDR1 SNHLY and CDR2 FYNNEI. Trimming removed 3 bases at V and 2 bases at J, with 10 bases between. This CDR3 is CASSDDSGTNEKLFF. CDR3 nucleotides: TGTGCCAGCAGTGATGATTCCGGGACTAATGAAAAACTGTTTTTT. The whole variable domain, filled in from reference TRBV2 and TRBJ1-4, reads EPEVTQTPSHQVTQMGQEVILRCVPISNHLYFYWYRQILGQKVEFLVSFYNNEISEKSEIFDDQFSVERPDGSNFTLKIRSTKLEDSAMYFCASSDDSGTNEKLFFGSGTQLSVL.

This clone was counted only a few times. V gene TRBV6-5 combines with J gene TRBJ1-1; the D gene is possibly TRBD1 (6 bases). Germline CDR1 is MNHEY and CDR2 is SVGAGI. The V gene lost 6 bases and the J gene lost 1 base, with 9 bases spanning the gap. This CDR3 has 13 amino acids. In DNA form, the CDR3 reads TGTGCCAGCAGGTCGGGACAGAACACTGAAGCTTTCTTT. The encoded protein is CASRSGQNTEAFF.

The chain couples TRBV6-5 to TRBJ1-2, with TRBD1 as a possible D gene (5 bases). CDR3 length equals 14 residues. Trimming stripped 6 bases from V and 6 bases from J, with 17 bases between. CDR1 MNHEY and CDR2 SVGAGI come from the germline V gene. CDR3 in DNA: TGTGCCAGCAGGGGACTCCAAACCACCAATGGCTACACCTTC. This codes for CASRGLQTTNGYTF.

This clone turned up a few times. V usage is TRBV7-9 and J usage is TRBJ2-2; TRBD2 agrees at 8 bases. Germline V gives CDR1 SEHNR, CDR2 FQNEAQ (reference sequence). V lost 5 bases, J lost 1 base, and 3 bases stayed unmatched. The CDR3 covers 15 residues. The CDR3 sequence: CASSLSGGNTGELFF. The CDR3 DNA is TGTGCCAGCAGCCTCAGCGGGGGGAACACCGGGGAGCTGTTTTTT.

The V gene is TRBV5-6, the J gene TRBJ2-7; D unresolved. V lost 0 bases to trimming and J lost 2 bases, with 9 bases between them. Germline lookup yields CDR1 SGHDT and CDR2 YYEEEE. This CDR3 spans 14 amino acids. The CDR3 DNA is TGTGCCAGCAGCTTGGCCATATACACCTACGAGCAGTACTTC. Translated, it gives CASSLAIYTYEQYF.

This sequence joins TRBV7-2 and TRBJ2-1, with D possibly matching TRBD2 (5 bases). Germline V gene data show CDR1 as SGHTA and CDR2 as FQGNSA. There are 15 residues in the CDR3. V was trimmed by 1 base and J by 4 bases, leaving 11 bases between them. Here the CDR3 reads CASSLGRVLYNEQFF. The CDR3 nucleotides read TGTGCCAGCAGCTTAGGGCGGGTCCTGTACAATGAGCAGTTCTTC.